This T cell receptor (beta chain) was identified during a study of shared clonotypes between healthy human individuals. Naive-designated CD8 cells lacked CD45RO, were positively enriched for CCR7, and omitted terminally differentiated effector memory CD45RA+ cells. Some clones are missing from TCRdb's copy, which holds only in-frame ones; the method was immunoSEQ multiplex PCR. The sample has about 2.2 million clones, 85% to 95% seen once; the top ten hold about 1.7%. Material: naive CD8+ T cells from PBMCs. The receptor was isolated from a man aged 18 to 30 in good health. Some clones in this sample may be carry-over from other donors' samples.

The CDR3 DNA sequence: TGTGCCAGCAGCGTGGACGGGACAGGGTACTATGAGCAGTTCTTC. The encoded protein is CASSVDGTGYYEQFF. The chain couples TRBV9 to TRBJ2-1; 9 bases are shared with TRBD1. Per germline, CDR1 SGDLS and CDR2 YYNGEE. After removal of 2 bases from V and 8 bases from J, the junction contained 8 bases not matched to a gene. The CDR3 length is 15 residues.